These 20 T cell receptor beta chains originate from one sample sequenced in a study of PD-L1 blockade in urothelial cancer (dated by TCRdb to 2016 to 2017). Library construction relied on the immunoSEQ multiplex PCR assay. The table comes from immuneACCESS by way of TCRdb, which keeps in-frame sequences with V and J called. Part of the clones is missing from these tables; in studies checked, under half for an unresolved V gene and the rest for unknown reasons. The sample includes roughly 42,000 clones, with 70% to 85% observed a single time. The top ten hold approximately 2.9% of the sample. Material: PBMCs, obtained around atezolizumab (anti-PD-L1) treatment. These TCRs come from an older man with urothelial cancer.

This rearrangement joins TRBV4-2 to TRBJ2-1, with D tentatively TRBD1 (5 bases). Germline values: CDR1 LGHNA, CDR2 YNFKEQ. This CDR3 has 14 amino acids. The ends were cut back, 4 bases at V and 4 bases at J, with 11 bases in the middle. In DNA form, the CDR3 reads TGTGCCAGCAGCCCGGACATTTCATACAATGAGCAGTTCTTC. Translating gives CASSPDISYNEQFF.

V gene TRBV5-4 combines with J gene TRBJ2-7, with 7 bases fitting TRBD2. The CDR3 totals 13 residues. Per the germline V gene, CDR1 is SGHNT and CDR2 is YYREEE (reference sequence). J was trimmed by 3 bases and V by 5 bases; bases with no gene match: 5. The CDR3 is CASSRGEGYEQYF. As DNA, the CDR3 is TGTGCCAGCAGTAGAGGGGAGGGCTACGAGCAGTACTTC.

This clone turned up a few times. This sequence joins TRBV11-2 and TRBJ2-3; TRBD1 matches at 11 bases. Germline V CDR1 and CDR2: SGHAT, FQNNGV. Losses at the gene ends were 4 bases for V and 3 bases for J; bases not matched to a gene: 6. This CDR3 region has 16 residues. The CDR3, as DNA: TGTGCCAGCAGCTCAGGGACAGGGGGTGATACAGATACGCAGTATTTT. It specifies CASSSGTGGDTDTQYF.

The chain employs TRBV5-4 and TRBJ2-3, with D possibly being TRBD2 (5 bases). The CDR3 sequence is 16 residues long. Trimming shortened V by 0 bases and J by 1 base, and 12 bases separated the two germline ends. Germline lookup yields CDR1 SGHNT and CDR2 YYREEE (reference sequence). The CDR3 nucleotides read TGTGCCAGCAGCTTGGGATTTGGAGGCGGCACAGATACGCAGTATTTT. Its translation is CASSLGFGGGTDTQYF. The full variable domain, in which reference TRBV5-4 and TRBJ2-3 provide the parts outside the CDR3, is ETGVTQSPTHLIKTRGQQVTLRCSSQSGHNTVSWYQQALGQGPQFIFQYYREEENGRGNFPPRFSGLQFPNYSSELNVNALELDDSALYLCASSLGFGGGTDTQYFGPGTRLTVL.

J is TRBJ2-5 and V is TRBV13; possibly TRBD1 for D (6 bases). The V and J ends lost 4 bases and 2 bases respectively, with 20 bases between them. Germline loops: CDR1 PRHDT, CDR2 FYEKMQ (reference sequence). The CDR3 loop spans 17 amino acids. The CDR3 here is CASSSRGTPTLQETQYF. The CDR3, as DNA: TGTGCCAGCAGCTCCCGTGGGACACCTACTCTACAAGAGACCCAGTACTTC. Based on the CDR3 plus reference TRBV13 and TRBJ2-5, the full variable domain is AAGVIQSPRHLIKEKRETATLKCYPIPRHDTVYWYQQGPGQDPQFLISFYEKMQSDKGSIPDRFSAQQFSDYHSELNMSSLELGDSALYFCASSSRGTPTLQETQYFGPGTRLLVL.

The gene calls are TRBV27 and TRBJ1-1; 7 nucleotides agree with TRBD1. This CDR3 spans 15 amino acids. Germline V gene data show CDR1 as MNHEY and CDR2 as SMNVEV (reference sequence). The ends lost 5 bases at V and 2 bases at J; junction bases unmatched: 8. The CDR3 reads CASSPSGTVNTEAFF. The CDR3 DNA reads TGTGCCAGCAGTCCCTCCGGGACAGTTAACACTGAAGCTTTCTTT.

The chain couples TRBV9 to TRBJ2-3; 7 bases are a match to TRBD2. CDR1 is SGDLS and CDR2 is YYNGEE in the germline V gene. The CDR3 runs 15 residues. The junction had 7 bases not matched to a gene; V was cut back by 2 bases and J by 4 bases. CDR3 residues: CASSVRGGFPDTQYF. The CDR3 nucleotides read TGTGCCAGCAGCGTGAGGGGAGGGTTTCCAGATACGCAGTATTTT.

This chain joins TRBV4-2 and TRBJ2-1; 7 bases agree with TRBD2. This CDR3 comprises 15 residues. CDR1 LGHNA and CDR2 YNFKEQ come from the germline V gene. Losses at the gene ends were 1 base for V and 7 bases for J; bases not matched to a gene: 7. The CDR3 DNA reads as TGTGCCAGCAGCCAAGTAGGCGGGGAGGGTAATGAGCAGTTCTTC. It codes for CASSQVGGEGNEQFF.

The chain joins TRBV14 to TRBJ2-5; D possibly corresponds to TRBD2 (7 bases). The V gene's germline CDR1 is SGHDN and CDR2 FVKESK. V lost 4 bases and J lost 1, with 13 bases in between. This CDR3 is built from 15 residues. Written as DNA, the CDR3 is TGTGCCAGCAGCCTGGGGGGGGCCCCCCAAGAGACCCAGTACTTC. Protein product: CASSLGGAPQETQYF.

CDR3 in amino acids: CASRQDFITGELFF. CDR3 DNA sequence: TGTGCCAGCAGGCAGGACTTCATCACCGGGGAGCTGTTTTTT. The gene calls are TRBV11-1 and TRBJ2-2; perhaps TRBD2 as D (5 bases). The CDR3 consists of 14 residues. Trimming took off 6 bases at V and 4 bases at J, with 12 bases between the two ends. Germline CDR1 reads SGHAT; CDR2 reads FQDESV (reference sequence).

This CDR3 reads CASSLPEGGRGYTF. Here the CDR3 DNA reads TGTGCCAGCAGTTTACCCGAGGGTGGGAGAGGCTACACCTTC. The chain couples TRBV28 to TRBJ1-2; D call uncertain. CDR1 is MDHEN and CDR2 is SYDVKM in the germline V gene. The CDR3 sequence is 14 residues long. Trimming left V 2 bases short and J 8 bases short, with 15 bases between.

CDR3 sequence reads: CASTYDRLHYGYTF. The CDR3 coding sequence is TGTGCCAGCACTTACGACAGACTCCACTATGGCTACACCTTC. This chain connects TRBV5-6 to TRBJ1-2; D might be TRBD1 (5 bases). This CDR3 spans 14 amino acids. CDR1 is SGHDT, CDR2 YYEEEE, per germline. V lost 6 bases and J 3 bases, leaving 15 bases between the germline ends.

The V call is TRBV9, the J call TRBJ2-1; D remains ambiguous. CDR3 length: 12 residues. Per germline, CDR1 SGDLS and CDR2 YYNGEE. Deletions cut 0 bases from V and 5 bases from J, with 3 bases between. For the CDR3, the DNA is TGTGCCAGCAGCGTAGGAGACAATGAGCAGTTCTTC. Protein sequence: CASSVGDNEQFF.

The V and J genes are TRBV28 and TRBJ2-1; 10 bases map to TRBD2. Unmatched junction bases numbered 9, after V lost 7 bases and J lost 6 bases. This CDR3 comprises 15 residues. Per germline, CDR1 MDHEN and CDR2 SYDVKM. The CDR3 sequence: CASTSGTSVINEQFF. The CDR3 DNA sequence: TGTGCCAGCACCAGCGGGACTAGCGTAATCAATGAGCAGTTCTTC.

The chain links TRBV5-1 to TRBJ1-2, with a possible D match to TRBD1 (5 bases). The germline V gene encodes CDR1 SGHRS and CDR2 YFSETQ. V was clipped by 0 bases and J by 0 bases, with 6 bases between them. The CDR3 runs 14 residues. CDR3 amino acids: CASSLDRPNYGYTF. CDR3 nucleotide sequence: TGCGCCAGCAGCTTGGACAGGCCTAACTATGGCTACACCTTC.

The J gene is TRBJ2-3, the V gene TRBV6-4; the match to TRBD2 covers 8 bases. This CDR3 is 14 amino acids long. Per germline, CDR1 MRHNA and CDR2 SNTAGT. The ends lost 4 bases at V and 4 bases at J; junction bases unmatched: 4. The CDR3 region has the DNA TGTGCCAGCAGTGCGGGACTAGGGGCAGATACGCAGTATTTT. As protein: CASSAGLGADTQYF.

This clone occurred once. The rearrangement links TRBV5-1 to TRBJ2-5; TRBD2 aligns across 7 bases. The J call may be faulty, since TRBJ2-7 better matches the DNA end. Per germline, CDR1 SGHRS and CDR2 YFSETQ. The CDR3 is 14 residues long. The CDR3 coding sequence is TGCGCCAGCAGCTGGGGACTAAACGCCTACGAGCAGTACTTC. This codes for CASSWGLNAYEQYF.

V and J are TRBV7-2 and TRBJ2-7; 14 positions agree with TRBD2. Germline V gene lookup returns CDR1 SGHTA and CDR2 FQGNSA. This CDR3 has 14 residues. Germline trimming cut 5 bases from V and 6 bases from J; bases unmatched to any gene: 3. The CDR3 here is CASSPTSGRGEQYF. The CDR3, as DNA: TGTGCCAGCAGCCCGACTAGCGGGAGGGGCGAGCAGTACTTC.

In DNA, the CDR3 is TGCGCCAGCAGCTTCGGACAGGGGGCGGGAACTAATGAAAAACTGTTTTTT. Its translation: CASSFGQGAGTNEKLFF. V gene TRBV5-1 combines with J gene TRBJ1-4, with 11 bases fitting TRBD1. From germline, CDR1 is SGHRS and CDR2 YFSETQ. CDR3 size: 17 residues. The ends lost 2 bases at V and 1 base at J; junction bases unmatched: 4.

J is TRBJ1-1 and V is TRBV6-6, with D hard to call. Trimming left V 10 bases short and J 2 bases short, with 23 bases between. This CDR3 contains 16 residues. CDR1 and CDR2 (germline): MNHNY, SVGAGI (reference sequence). CDR3 DNA: TGTGCCACCTCTAGGGATCCGGCGGGATTTAACACTGAAGCTTTCTTT. The encoded protein is CATSRDPAGFNTEAFF.